Listed here are 14 T cell receptor beta chains from one sample, sequenced in a study of response to subunit inactivated influenza vaccine. TCRdb reprocessed the RT-PCR reads via MiXCR and lists one record per CDR3 protein. The data hold 490,000 or so distinct CDR3 sequences, with less than 10% observed a single time. Sample: PBMCs from blood, taken roughly 24 months after vaccination. The receptors were sampled from a man between 50 and 75 years old who received an inactivated influenza vaccine.

The sample holds many counts of this clonotype. The chain links TRBV12-3 or TRBV12-4 to TRBJ1-4; perhaps TRBD1 as D (5 bases). The CDR3 covers 14 residues. V dropped 1 base and J dropped 10 bases, with 13 bases sitting between them. The CDR3 DNA follows: TGTGCCAGCAGTTTAGAGGGACTTACGGGAAAACTGTTTTTT. It encodes CASSLEGLTGKLFF.

This clonotype showed up just a few times. The rearrangement links TRBV28 to TRBJ2-2, with D maybe TRBD1 (5 bases). Looked up from germline, CDR1 is MDHEN and CDR2 is SYDVKM. Between the trimmed V and J ends, which lost 1 base and 7 bases, there was a span of 13 bases. The CDR3 has 15 amino acids. CDR3 coding DNA: TGTGCCAGCAGTTTATTCGGTAGGGGTGGCGGGGAGCTGTTTTTT. This translates into CASSLFGRGGGELFF.

This chain joins TRBV7-8 and TRBJ2-1, with D maybe TRBD1 (5 bases). Trimming stripped 5 bases from V and 10 bases from J, with 21 bases between. The CDR3 extends over 15 amino acids. Germline V gene lookup returns CDR1 SGHVS and CDR2 FQNEAQ. Here the CDR3 reads CASSLHTPTGVEQFF. Here the CDR3 DNA reads TGTGCCAGCAGCCTCCATACCCCCACAGGCGTAGAGCAGTTCTTC.

V and J are TRBV6-5 and TRBJ2-7; D not resolved. CDR1 is MNHEY, CDR2 SVGAGI, per germline. There are 14 residues in the CDR3. Trimming pared 2 bases from V and 0 bases from J, leaving 8 bases between. The CDR3 DNA sequence: TGTGCCAGCAGTTACCGGCAGGCCTCCTACGAGCAGTACTTC. It translates to CASSYRQASYEQYF.

This clonotype has a count of ten or more. This chain uses TRBV7-9 with TRBJ2-5; D might be TRBD1 (5 bases). The CDR3 is 16 amino acids. Germline loops: CDR1 SEHNR, CDR2 FQNEAQ (reference sequence). V was pared by 5 bases and J by 2 bases, with 18 bases between. The CDR3: CASSQFSDRVQETQYF. The CDR3 DNA follows: TGTGCCAGCAGCCAATTTTCCGACAGAGTACAAGAGACCCAGTACTTC.

This clonotype was observed a few times. This chain connects TRBV10-3 to TRBJ2-1; D possibly corresponds to TRBD1 (6 bases). The CDR3 runs to 13 residues. The ends were cut back, 7 bases at V and 5 bases at J, with 12 bases in the middle. Germline V gene lookup returns CDR1 ENHRY and CDR2 SYGVKD. The CDR3 is CAITEQGNNEQFF. The CDR3 DNA is TGTGCCATCACAGAACAGGGTAACAATGAGCAGTTCTTC.

In this sample, this clonotype turned up a few times. V gene TRBV11-1 combines with J gene TRBJ2-2; 8 bases are shared with TRBD1. V was clipped by 5 bases and J by 6 bases; unmatched bases: 5. Germline V lookup: CDR1 SGHAT, CDR2 FQDESV (reference sequence). CDR3 size: 14 residues. The CDR3 loop is CASSKRTGSGELFF. The CDR3 region has the DNA TGTGCCAGCAGCAAGAGGACAGGGTCCGGGGAGCTGTTTTTT.

This clonotype was picked up many times. The V gene is TRBV9, the J gene TRBJ1-6; 8 bases align to TRBD1. This CDR3 is 15 amino acids long. Germline V CDR1 and CDR2: SGDLS, YYNGEE. Losses at the gene ends were 3 bases for V and 4 bases for J; bases not matched to a gene: 3. The CDR3 DNA sequence: TGTGCCAGCAGCGCCGGGACAGGATATAATTCACCCCTCCACTTT. Its translation: CASSAGTGYNSPLHF.

The table lists this clonotype with many counts. Mismatch with germline at one junction end may stem from a read error. This chain uses TRBV7-7 with TRBJ2-5; 8 nucleotides agree with TRBD1. The germline CDR1 and CDR2 sequences are SSHAT and FNYEAQ (reference sequence). The CDR3 contains 15 residues. In nucleotides, the CDR3 is TGTGCTAGCAGCCAGGGACAGGACAACCAAGAGACCCAGTACTTC. Its translation is CASSQGQDNQETQYF. Full variable domain (missing parts from reference TRBV7-7 and TRBJ2-5): GAGVSQSPRYKVTKRGQDVTLRCDPISSHATLYWYQQALGQGPEFLTYFNYEAQPDKSGLPSDRFSAERPEGSISTLTIQRTEQRDSAMYRCASSQGQDNQETQYFGPGTRLLVL.

This clonotype was counted only a few times. The chain recombines TRBV11-2 with TRBJ2-3; D is unresolved. The V end lost 0 bases, the J end lost 4 bases, and 8 bases lay between the germline ends. The CDR3 is made up of 14 amino acids. CDR1 and CDR2 (germline): SGHAT, FQNNGV. This chain's CDR3 is CASSLDLASDTQYF. CDR3 sequence (DNA): TGTGCCAGCAGCTTAGACTTGGCCTCAGATACGCAGTATTTT.

This clonotype has at least ten counts. The chain carries TRBV4-1 and TRBJ2-5; 8 nucleotides line up with TRBD1. This CDR3 comprises 17 residues. J was trimmed by 3 bases and V by 4 bases; bases with no gene match: 13. CDR1 and CDR2 from the germline V gene are MGHRA and YSYEKL. The chain's CDR3 is CASSPLVRGPWKETQYF. The CDR3 coding sequence is TGCGCCAGCAGCCCTCTAGTCAGGGGGCCTTGGAAAGAGACCCAGTACTTC.

This clonotype was found many times. This sequence joins TRBV3-1 and TRBJ1-2; D is undetermined. Between the trimmed V and J ends, which lost 4 bases and 4 bases, there was a span of 13 bases. The CDR3 extends over 14 amino acids. Germline V gene sequence: CDR1 LGHDT, CDR2 YNNKEL (reference sequence). CDR3 in DNA: TGTGCCAGCAGCCCCGAGGTACAGTTCTATGGCTACACCTTC. Its translation: CASSPEVQFYGYTF.

The chain combines TRBV4-3 with TRBJ2-1, with D tentatively TRBD1 (5 bases). The length of the CDR3 is 16 residues. Germline V CDR1 and CDR2: LGHNA, YSLEER. Between the trimmed V and J ends, which lost 0 bases and 8 bases, there was a span of 17 bases. The CDR3 DNA follows: TGCGCCAGCAGCCAAGAAAGCGCGGCAGGGTTGGATGAGCAGTTCTTC. This encodes CASSQESAAGLDEQFF.

Only a few counts were recorded for this clonotype. This chain connects TRBV20-1 to TRBJ1-1; possibly TRBD1 for D (5 bases). The V and J ends lost 6 bases and 1 base respectively, with 18 bases between them. The V gene's germline CDR1 is DFQATT and CDR2 SNEGSKA (reference sequence). This CDR3 comprises 15 residues. In DNA, the CDR3 is TGCAGTGCCGAGGGACCTTCGAAGGGGAACACTGAAGCTTTCTTT. This encodes CSAEGPSKGNTEAFF.